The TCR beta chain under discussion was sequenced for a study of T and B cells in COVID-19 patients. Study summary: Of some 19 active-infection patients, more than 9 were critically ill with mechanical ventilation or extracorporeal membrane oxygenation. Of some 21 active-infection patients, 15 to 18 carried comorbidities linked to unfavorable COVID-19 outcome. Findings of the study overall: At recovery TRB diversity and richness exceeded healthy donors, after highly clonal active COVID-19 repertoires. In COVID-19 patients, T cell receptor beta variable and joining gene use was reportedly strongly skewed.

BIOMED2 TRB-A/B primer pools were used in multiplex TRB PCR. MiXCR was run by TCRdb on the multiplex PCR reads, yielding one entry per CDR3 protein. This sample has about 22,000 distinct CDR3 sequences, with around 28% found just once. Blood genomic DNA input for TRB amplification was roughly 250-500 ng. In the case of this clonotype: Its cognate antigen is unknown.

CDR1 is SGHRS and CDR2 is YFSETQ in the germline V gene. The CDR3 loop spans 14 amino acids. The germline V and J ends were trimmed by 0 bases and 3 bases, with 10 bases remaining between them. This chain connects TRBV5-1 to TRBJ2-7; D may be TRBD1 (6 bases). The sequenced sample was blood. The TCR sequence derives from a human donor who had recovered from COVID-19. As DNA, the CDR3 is TGCGCCAGCAGCTTGGGGGCAGGGGACTACGAGCAGTACTTC. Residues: CASSLGAGDYEQYF. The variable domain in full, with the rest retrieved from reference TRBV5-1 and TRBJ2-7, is KAGVTQTPRYLIKTRGQQVTLSCSPISGHRSVSWYQQTPGQGLQFLFEYFSETQRNKGNFPGRFSGRQFSNSRSEMNVSTLELGDSALYLCASSLGAGDYEQYFGPGTRLTVT.